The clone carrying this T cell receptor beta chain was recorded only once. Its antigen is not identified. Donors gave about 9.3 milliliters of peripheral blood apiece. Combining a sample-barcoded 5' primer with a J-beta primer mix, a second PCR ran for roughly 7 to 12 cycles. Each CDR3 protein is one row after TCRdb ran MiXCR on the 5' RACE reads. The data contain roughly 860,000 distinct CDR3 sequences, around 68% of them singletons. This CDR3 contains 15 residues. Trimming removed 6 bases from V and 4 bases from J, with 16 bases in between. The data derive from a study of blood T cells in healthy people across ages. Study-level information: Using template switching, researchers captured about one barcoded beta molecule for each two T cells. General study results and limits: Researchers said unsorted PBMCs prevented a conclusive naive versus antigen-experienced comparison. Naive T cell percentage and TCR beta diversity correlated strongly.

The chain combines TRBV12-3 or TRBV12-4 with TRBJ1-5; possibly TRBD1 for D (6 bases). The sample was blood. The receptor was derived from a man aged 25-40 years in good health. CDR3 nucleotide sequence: TGTGCCAGCAGACACAGGGATGCTCCGAATCAGCCCCAGCATTTT. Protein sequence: CASRHRDAPNQPQHF.